This T cell receptor (beta chain) was retrieved from a study of blood T cell repertoires in COVID-19. Study in general: COVID-19 samples, acute and convalescent, were from the United States, Italy and Spain. PBMCs, B-cell-depleted T cells, or T cells provided the cDNA or gDNA that made up the material.

Patients of the Seattle cohort, enrolled during active infection, were followed longitudinally. The CDR3 consists of 14 residues. V was pared by 4 bases and J by 4 bases, with 5 bases of the junction left unmatched. Germline V lookup: CDR1 SEHNR, CDR2 FQNEAQ (reference sequence). In the original analysis: For nucleated cells, counts were estimated from reference gene primer amplification. The method was immunoSEQ multiplex PCR; TCRdb's version includes in-frame clones alone and lacks a portion of them. V and J calls and clone size are copied from that table; D and trimming were computed from the DNA. The data show approximately 350,000 clones, about 90% seen once.

The genes are TRBV7-9 and TRBJ2-5, with 8 bases lining up with TRBD1. The specimen sequenced was peripheral blood. The sequence was collected from a woman in her sixties or seventies with COVID-19, enrolled during active disease. The CDR3 region is CASSSTTGGETQYF. CDR3 bases: TGTGCCAGCAGCTCCACTACAGGGGGAGAGACCCAGTACTTC.